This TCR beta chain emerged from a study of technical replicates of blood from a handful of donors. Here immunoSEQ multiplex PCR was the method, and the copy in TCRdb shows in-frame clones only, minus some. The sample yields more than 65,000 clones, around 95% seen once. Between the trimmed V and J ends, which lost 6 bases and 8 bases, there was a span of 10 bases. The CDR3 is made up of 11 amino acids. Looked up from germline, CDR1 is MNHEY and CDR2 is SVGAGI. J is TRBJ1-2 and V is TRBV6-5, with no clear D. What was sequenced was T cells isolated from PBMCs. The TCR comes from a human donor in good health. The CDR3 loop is CASRQEDGYTF. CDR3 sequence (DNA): TGTGCCAGCAGGCAGGAGGACGGCTACACCTTC.